The clone carrying this T cell receptor (beta chain) showed up many times. Its matching antigen is unknown. The sample belongs to a study of T cells in Graves' hyperthyroidism and ophthalmopathy. General study points: Ophthalmopathy was predicted by the model a median of about 6.5 months ahead of onset.

Amplification of TCR beta CDR3 regions used RNA as the template. First-round RT-PCR of the TCR CDR3 relied on the HTBI primer set. TCRdb re-derived calls from the multiplex PCR reads in MiXCR, one entry per CDR3 protein. The table shows about 100,000 distinct CDR3 sequences, with about 16% occurring only once. Stable Graves' hyperthyroidism denoted no ophthalmopathy progression over 18 months. Each patient was aged 18 to 65 and had newly diagnosed hyperthyroidism of under 2 months' duration. CDR3 length: 14 amino acids. Germline values: CDR1 MGHDK, CDR2 SYGVNS. The V gene lost 1 base and the J gene lost 5 bases, with 11 bases spanning the gap.

The clonotype was recovered from a woman in her 50s with Graves' hyperthyroidism. This sequence joins TRBV25-1 and TRBJ1-1; D is unresolved. Source material: blood. The CDR3 DNA reads as TGTGCCAGCAGTGAATTGGAAGCCTTTACTGAAGCTTTCTTT. The encoded protein is CASSELEAFTEAFF.